This T cell receptor beta chain was sequenced for a study of CD8 T cells in Susac syndrome. Study findings and constraints: Susac-specific public clones found in total CD8+ repertoires numbered some 15, and those in CD8+ TEMRA repertoires numbered several.

Random hexamers primed reverse transcription of about 0.5 to 1 ug RNA. The authors amplified TCR beta CDR3 across 54 Vbeta and 13 Jbeta using immunoSEQ multiplex PCR. TCRdb called the immunoSEQ multiplex PCR reads again in MiXCR, with one record for every CDR3 protein. Of about 130,000 distinct CDR3 sequences in the sample, 85% to 95% were seen once. As to this clonotype: Its specificity is not known.

Trimming removed 1 base from V and 2 bases from J; junction bases left unmatched: 4. This CDR3 spans 15 amino acids. In germline, CDR1 is SGHTA, CDR2 FQGTGA. The TCR was taken from a human donor with Susac syndrome. Sequenced input: CD8+ T cells from PBMCs. J is TRBJ2-5 and V is TRBV7-3, with 7 nucleotides matching TRBD2. The CDR3 here is CASSLILAGQETQYF. As DNA, the CDR3 is TGTGCCAGCAGCTTAATATTAGCGGGTCAAGAGACCCAGTACTTC.